This is a list of T cell receptor beta chains from one sample in a study of blood T cells in healthy people across ages. TCRdb independently ran MiXCR on the 5' RACE reads; one entry per CDR3 protein. In the table there are around 800,000 distinct CDR3 sequences, 35% to 60% of which are singletons. The sequenced material came from blood. Source of these receptors: a man older than 75 in good health. CDR3s include the opening cysteine and the closing phenylalanine or tryptophan. D genes are given only for firm matches. Expanded clones get a size class; other rows say once, few or many, or leave the size out.

J | size | D | V | CDR3 | DNA
TRBJ2-7 | . | . | TRBV15 | CATSRAAGRYSYEQYF | TGTGCCACCAGCAGAGCAGCGGGTCGGTACTCCTACGAGCAGTACTTC
TRBJ2-1 | many | . | TRBV2 | CASSVRSAYNEQFF | TGTGCCAGCAGTGTTCGTAGCGCCTACAATGAGCAGTTCTTC
TRBJ2-1 | . | TRBD1 | TRBV5-1 | CASSLTGQASSYNEQFF | TGCGCCAGCAGCTTGACCGGACAGGCGAGCTCCTACAATGAGCAGTTCTTC
TRBJ1-2 | . | TRBD1 | TRBV15 | CATSTEQGALNYGYTF | TGTGCCACCAGCACCGAACAGGGGGCCTTGAACTATGGCTACACCTTC
TRBJ1-4 | . | . | TRBV3-1 | CASSNWGATNEKLFF | TGTGCCAGCAGTAACTGGGGGGCAACTAATGAAAAACTGTTTTTT
TRBJ2-7 | few | . | TRBV12-3/TRBV12-4 | CASRVDSNYEQYF | TGTGCCAGCAGGGTGGACAGTAACTACGAGCAGTACTTC
TRBJ2-1 | . | . | TRBV18 | CASSPPGLAEQFF | TGTGCCAGCTCACCACCCGGACTTGCTGAGCAGTTCTTC
TRBJ2-1 | many | TRBD2 | TRBV9 | CASSVEKGGWNEQFF | TGTGCCAGCAGCGTAGAAAAGGGAGGGTGGAATGAGCAGTTCTTC
TRBJ2-7 | few | . | TRBV2 | CASSGHPPPDEQYF | TGTGCCAGCAGTGGACACCCCCCTCCAGACGAGCAGTACTTC
TRBJ2-7 | . | TRBD1 | TRBV29-1 | CSVGTGGASLEQYF | TGCAGCGTGGGGACAGGGGGCGCCTCCCTCGAGCAGTACTTC
TRBJ2-1 | . | TRBD1 | TRBV19 | CATQTGWYNEQFF | TGTGCCACCCAGACAGGGTGGTACAATGAGCAGTTCTTC
TRBJ2-1 | . | TRBD2 | TRBV7-2 | CASSFPLAGGINEQFF | TGTGCCAGCAGCTTTCCGCTAGCGGGAGGGATCAATGAGCAGTTCTTC
TRBJ2-1 | . | . | TRBV9 | CASSVEGMSSYNEQFF | TGTGCCAGCAGCGTAGAGGGTATGTCATCCTACAATGAGCAGTTCTTC
TRBJ2-3 | . | TRBD1 | TRBV5-1 | CASRQGAMITDTQYF | TGCGCCAGCAGGCAGGGGGCGATGATCACAGATACGCAGTATTTT
TRBJ1-1 | . | TRBD1 | TRBV6-5 | CASSLRTGAIRAEAFF | TGTGCCAGCAGTTTGCGGACAGGGGCCATTCGGGCTGAAGCTTTCTTT
TRBJ2-5 | many | . | TRBV7-2 | CASSLVGRGQETQYF | TGTGCCAGCAGCTTAGTGGGCCGGGGCCAAGAGACCCAGTACTTC
TRBJ2-7 | few | . | TRBV12-3/TRBV12-4 | CASSLNRASKEQYF | TGTGCCAGCAGCCTCAACAGGGCCTCGAAAGAGCAGTACTTC
TRBJ2-1 | . | . | TRBV12-3/TRBV12-4 | CASRGQLDNNEQFF | TGTGCCAGCAGAGGACAATTGGATAACAATGAGCAGTTCTTC
TRBJ2-1 | . | . | TRBV2 | CASSADGVQYNEQFF | TGTGCCAGCAGTGCAGATGGTGTCCAATACAATGAGCAGTTCTTC
TRBJ2-5 | once | . | TRBV20-1 | CSASDSSMGEQYF | TGCAGTGCTAGTGACAGCTCAATGGGTGAGCAGTACTTC
TRBJ2-3 | . | . | TRBV20-1 | CSARGAVRDTQYF | TGCAGTGCTAGAGGGGCCGTTCGCGATACGCAGTATTTT
TRBJ1-3 | . | . | TRBV7-2 | CASSLNQGFGNTIYF | TGTGCCAGCAGCTTAAACCAGGGATTCGGAAACACCATATATTTT
TRBJ1-2 | many | . | TRBV10-3 | CAISEGRGNYGYTF | TGTGCCATCAGTGAAGGCAGGGGAAACTATGGCTACACCTTC
TRBJ2-5 | many | TRBD2 | TRBV29-1 | CSVTGTGGETQYF | TGCAGCGTTACCGGGACCGGGGGGGAGACCCAGTACTTC
TRBJ2-5 | few | . | TRBV10-3 | CAISESGTIGETQYF | TGTGCCATCAGTGAGTCCGGGACCATCGGGGAGACCCAGTACTTC
TRBJ2-5 | once | . | TRBV7-2 | CASSLYQGEGETQYF | TGTGCCAGCAGCTTGTATCAGGGAGAGGGAGAGACCCAGTACTTC
TRBJ2-2 | few | TRBD2 | TRBV29-1 | CSGTSGNPTGELFF | TGCAGCGGGACTAGCGGGAACCCTACCGGGGAGCTGTTTTTT
TRBJ2-3 | . | . | TRBV28 | CASNYDHSEWAQYF | TGTGCCAGCAATTATGACCACTCGGAGTGGGCGCAGTATTTT
TRBJ2-7 | many | TRBD1 | TRBV6-2/TRBV6-3 | CASSRQGSYNEQYF | TGTGCCAGCAGTCGACAGGGGTCCTACAATGAGCAGTACTTC
TRBJ1-1 | . | TRBD1 | TRBV4-3 | CAGSQYYQGALNPFF | TGCGCCGGCAGCCAATACTACCAGGGGGCGCTTAATCCTTTCTTT
TRBJ2-7 | . | . | TRBV5-1 | CASSLGVRRDYEQYF | TGCGCCAGCAGCTTGGGCGTCAGGAGAGACTACGAGCAGTACTTC
TRBJ2-3 | . | TRBD2 | TRBV9 | CASSRSATSGTDTQYF | TGTGCCAGCAGCCGTTCCGCGACTAGCGGCACAGATACGCAGTATTTT
TRBJ1-4 | . | TRBD1 | TRBV20-1 | CSADRGQGGNGLFF | TGCAGTGCGGACAGGGGGCAGGGTGGAAATGGACTGTTTTTT
TRBJ2-6 | . | . | TRBV2 | CASSVTRGSGANVLTF | TGTGCCAGCAGTGTAACAAGGGGTTCTGGGGCCAACGTCCTGACTTTC
TRBJ2-1 | . | . | TRBV6-6 | CASSPLAQTYNEQFF | TGTGCCAGCAGTCCACTAGCCCAGACCTACAATGAGCAGTTCTTC
TRBJ2-1 | . | TRBD2 | TRBV6-6 | CASRLAGRALYNEQFF | TGTGCCAGCAGACTAGCGGGAAGGGCGTTATACAATGAGCAGTTCTTC
TRBJ2-2 | few | TRBD2 | TRBV3-1 | CASSQEAASGNTGELFF | TGTGCCAGCAGCCAAGAAGCGGCTAGCGGAAACACCGGGGAGCTGTTTTTT
TRBJ1-2 | . | TRBD1 | TRBV7-3 | CASSLTGVGGYTF | TGTGCCAGCAGTCTCACAGGGGTGGGTGGCTACACCTTC
TRBJ1-4 | . | TRBD1 | TRBV20-1 | CSARNRDRNIPYEKLFF | TGCAGTGCTAGAAACCGGGACAGGAATATTCCTTATGAAAAACTGTTTTTT
TRBJ2-1 | few | . | TRBV5-1 | CASSSVAGYEQFF | TGCGCCAGCAGCTCGGTGGCAGGCTATGAGCAGTTCTTC
TRBJ2-1 | few | TRBD2 | TRBV28 | CASSSRLAGGSYNEQFF | TGTGCCAGCAGTTCCCGTCTAGCGGGAGGGTCCTACAATGAGCAGTTCTTC
TRBJ1-4 | many | . | TRBV5-1 | CASSLEHSNEKLFF | TGCGCCAGCAGCTTGGAACACTCTAATGAAAAACTGTTTTTT
TRBJ2-5 | . | . | TRBV7-2 | CASSLQASNNEQYF | TGTGCCAGCAGCCTCCAGGCTAGCAACAATGAGCAGTACTTC